Listed here is a single T cell receptor beta chain. Its matching antigen is unknown. Germline values: CDR1 MNHNS, CDR2 SASEGT. The CDR3 loop spans 16 amino acids. V lost 1 base, J lost 5 bases, and 17 bases lay in between. The data stem from a study of metastatic and nonmetastatic thyroid tumors. Turning to the study itself: For malignant and benign thyroid patients, tumor or nodule tissue and blood were the sources whose repertoires were compared.

Prior to thyroid surgery, none of the patients had received any treatment. The study's findings and limits: According to reports, the diversity of TCR beta was significantly higher in malignant thyroid tumors than in benign nodules, and this held in both blood and tumor samples.

In the original analysis: In papillary thyroid cancer, a distant-metastasis classifier was built using CDR3 differences across clinicopathological groups. TCRdb reprocessed the PCR reads using MiXCR. Clone size and V and J calls follow TCRdb, not the original study. The sample contains tens of thousands of clones, 28% of which appear only once. The receptor comes from a male donor with papillary thyroid cancer or a benign thyroid nodule (not recorded which). Some clones in this sample may be carry-over from other donors' samples. J is TRBJ1-1 and V is TRBV6-1, with D perhaps matching TRBD1 (5 bases). The sequencing input was tumor tissue. The CDR3 coding sequence is TGTGCCAGCAGTGAAGGGGCAGGGAGGGCCGGAACTGAAGCTTTCTTT. This encodes CASSEGAGRAGTEAFF.